The present T cell receptor beta chain was sequenced within a study of blood T cell repertoires in COVID-19. Trimming left V 3 bases short and J 1 base short, with 11 bases between. This CDR3 has 15 amino acids. Per the germline V gene, CDR1 is SGHTA and CDR2 is FQGTGA. The table came from immunoSEQ multiplex PCR; TCRdb's copy has only in-frame clones and leaves some out. The sample lists 90,000 to 150,000 clones, around 89% occurring once. The sequence was collected from a human donor with acute or convalescent COVID-19. The donor label of this sample is uncertain. The specimen was peripheral blood. This chain links TRBV7-3 with TRBJ2-3, with TRBD2 as a possible D gene (5 bases). The CDR3 DNA is TGTGCCAGCAGCTTCGGGGTACGGGGCACAGATACGCAGTATTTT. Amino acid sequence: CASSFGVRGTDTQYF.